This note documents a single TCR delta chain sequence. A much larger clone differs by one base, so this may be a read error. The source of the sample is a study of gamma-delta T cells after stem cell transplantation. The V end was cut by 0 bases, the J end by 1 base, with 14 bases between. Germline V gene lookup returns CDR1 GEAIGNYY and CDR2 EKD. The length of the CDR3 is 16 residues. TCRdb reran clone calling via CATT on the RT-PCR reads. Counted here are 2,300 or so delta-chain clones, approximately 7.7% occurring once; the ten biggest clones make up 11%. V is TRDV2 and J is TRDJ1; no clear D gene. Sequencing was carried out using gamma-delta T cells. The receptor comes from a human donor. It is not recorded whose cells these are; they may come from a transplant donor. The CDR3 region is CACDTVGLRVTDKLIF. The CDR3 DNA reads TGTGCCTGTGACACCGTGGGACTAAGGGTCACCGATAAACTCATCTTT.